This T cell receptor beta chain originates from a study of glioma-infiltrating T cells after dendritic cell vaccination. The wider study: Autologous tumor lysate-pulsed dendritic cell vaccination was given between the early 2000s and the early 2010s. General observations from the study: Complete blood and tumor specimen sets were limited to few patients.

Comments on this clone: Its antigen is not identified.

The germline CDR1 and CDR2 sequences are LNHDA and SQIVND (reference sequence). CDR3 size: 15 residues. V shed 0 bases and J shed 5 bases, with 10 bases lying between them. Profiling relied on immunoSEQ multiplex PCR, and the TCRdb table lists in-frame clones only, not all of them. The table has roughly 41,000 clones, around 80% seen once. Sample: blood, taken before dendritic cell vaccination. The TCR originated in a human donor with glioblastoma. The genes are TRBV19 and TRBJ1-4; D is undetermined. The CDR3 nucleotides are TGTGCCAGTAGTATAGATGGGCACTCAAATGAAAAACTGTTTTTT. Residues: CASSIDGHSNEKLFF.